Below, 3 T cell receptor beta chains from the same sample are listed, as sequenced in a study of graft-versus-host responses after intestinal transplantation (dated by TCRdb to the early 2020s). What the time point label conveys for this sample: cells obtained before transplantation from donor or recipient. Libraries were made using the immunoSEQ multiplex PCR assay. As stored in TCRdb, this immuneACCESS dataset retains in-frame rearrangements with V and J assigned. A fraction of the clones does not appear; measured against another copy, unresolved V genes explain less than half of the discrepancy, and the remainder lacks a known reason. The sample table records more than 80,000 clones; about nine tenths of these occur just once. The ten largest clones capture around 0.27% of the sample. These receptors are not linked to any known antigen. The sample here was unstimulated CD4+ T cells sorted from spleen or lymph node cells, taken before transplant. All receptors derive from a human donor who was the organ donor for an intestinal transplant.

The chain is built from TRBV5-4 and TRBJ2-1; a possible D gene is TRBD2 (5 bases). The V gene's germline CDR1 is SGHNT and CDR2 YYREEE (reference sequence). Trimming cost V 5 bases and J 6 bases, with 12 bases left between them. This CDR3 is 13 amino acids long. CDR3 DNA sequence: TGTGCCAGCAGGAGGGAAGACGGCAATGAGCAGTTCTTC. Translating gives CASRREDGNEQFF.

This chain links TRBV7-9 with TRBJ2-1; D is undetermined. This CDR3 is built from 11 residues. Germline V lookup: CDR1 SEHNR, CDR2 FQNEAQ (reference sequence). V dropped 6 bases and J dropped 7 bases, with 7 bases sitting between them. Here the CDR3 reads CASRARNEQFF. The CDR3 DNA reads TGTGCCAGCAGAGCTAGAAATGAGCAGTTCTTC.

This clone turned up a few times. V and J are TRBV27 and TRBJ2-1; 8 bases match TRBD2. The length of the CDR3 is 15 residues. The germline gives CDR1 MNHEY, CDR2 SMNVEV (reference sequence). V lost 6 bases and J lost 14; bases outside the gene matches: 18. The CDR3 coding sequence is TGTGCCAGCAGCCCCGAGTGGATAGCGGGGCCCCCGGAGTTCTTC. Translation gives CASSPEWIAGPPEFF.